The 17 T cell receptor beta chains reported below all come from one sample, sequenced in a study of T cell clonality in common variable immunodeficiency. Study-level findings and limits: Reportedly, TCR beta sequences from common variable immunodeficiency showed fewer deletions and N-nucleotide insertions.

Libraries were prepared by immunoSEQ multiplex PCR; TCRdb keeps only in-frame clonotypes and omits some of them. This record lists about 19,000 clones, none seen once only, and the top ten clones contain approximately 26%. Their specific antigens are unknown. Input material: peripheral blood mononuclear cells. Source of these receptors: a human donor with common variable immunodeficiency.

This clone occurred a few times. The CDR3 extends 3 residues past the end of the read, so its final part is completed from the germline J gene. V usage is TRBV18 and J usage is TRBJ1-6; D unclear. This CDR3 spans 14 amino acids. The V gene's germline CDR1 is KGHSH and CDR2 LQKENI. Trimming left V 0 bases short and J 9 bases short, with 9 bases between. CDR3 DNA, as far as it was read: TGTGCCAGCTCACCACCGACGGCAGGTTCACCC. This gives the protein CASSPPTAGSP. The entire CDR3 reads CASSPPTAGSPLHF.

Remarks on this clone: The CDR3 end is not reached by the read, which stops 3 residues before it; the germline J gene fills it in. The chain combines TRBV6-2 or TRBV6-3 with TRBJ2-3, with 14 bases matching TRBD2. Trimming took 5 bases from V and 7 from J; bases not matched to a gene: 5. The CDR3 is 15 residues long. Looked up from germline, CDR1 is MNHEY and CDR2 is SVGEGT. The sequenced CDR3 bases are TGTGCCAGCAGTCCTGGGACTAGCGGGAGCTATACG. Amino acids: CASSPGTSGSYT. The whole CDR3 sequence is CASSPGTSGSYTQYF.

About this clone itself: Read sequence stops 3 residues before the CDR3 end, and the germline J gene provides the missing end. The chain links TRBV30 to TRBJ1-3; D unclear. Germline V gene sequence: CDR1 GTSNPN, CDR2 SVGIG (reference sequence). Trimming left V 0 bases short and J 7 bases short, with 7 bases between. The CDR3 totals 12 residues. CDR3 DNA (partial): TGTGCCTGGAGTGTAATTGGCAACACC. It translates to CAWSVIGNT. The whole CDR3 is CAWSVIGNTIYF.

This clone turned up a few times. The CDR3 end is not reached by the read, which stops 3 residues before it; the germline J gene fills it in. This rearrangement joins TRBV2 to TRBJ2-2, with TRBD2 matching over 12 bases. CDR1 and CDR2 (germline): SNHLY, FYNNEI. Trimming cost V 6 bases and J 9 bases; bases outside gene matches: 8. CDR3 length: 15 amino acids. The covered CDR3 bases are TGTGCCAGCAGAGCTAGCGGGGGGGTTCTCCGGGAG. It yields the protein CASRASGGVLRE. The full CDR3 reads CASRASGGVLRELFF.

Only a few counts were recorded for this clone. The read finishes 3 residues shy of the CDR3 end, and the germline J gene is used to complete it. V gene TRBV7-2 combines with J gene TRBJ2-3; a possible D gene is TRBD1 (6 bases). CDR3 length: 13 amino acids. The V gene's germline CDR1 is SGHTA and CDR2 FQGNSA. Trimming took 6 bases from V and 5 from J, leaving 12 bases between them. CDR3 loop: CASRETGRDTQYF. Incomplete CDR3 DNA: TGTGCCAGCAGGGAAACAGGGAGAGATACG. The whole variable domain, remainder taken from reference TRBV7-2 and TRBJ2-3, is GAGVSQSPSNKVTEKGKDVELRCDPISGHTALYWYRQSLGQGLEFLIYFQGNSAPDKSGLPSDRFSAERTGGSVSTLTIQRTQQEDSAVYLCASRETGRDTQYFGPGTRLTVL.

Partial CDR3 DNA: TGTGCCAGTAGTCAAACGTTGGTTGTCTCCAGGGGATCCTACAATGAG. It translates to CASSQTLVVSRGSYNE. The entire CDR3 protein is CASSQTLVVSRGSYNEQFF. The chain is built from TRBV19 and TRBJ2-1; possibly TRBD1 for D (6 bases). The read gets to within 3 residues of the CDR3 end, and the germline J gene fills in the rest. Trimming removed 5 bases at V and 1 base at J, with 24 bases between. The CDR3 sequence is 19 residues long. Per the germline V gene, CDR1 is LNHDA and CDR2 is SQIVND (reference sequence).

This clone was seen only a few times. The CDR3 protein is CSARPHTYEQYF. The CDR3 DNA, read in part, is TGCAGTGCTAGGCCGCACACATACGAG. This chain uses TRBV20-1 with TRBJ2-7; D is unresolved. Coverage ceases 3 residues before the CDR3 finishes, and the germline J gene fills in the end. V was pared by 3 bases and J by 4 bases, with 10 bases between. Germline loops: CDR1 DFQATT, CDR2 SNEGSKA (reference sequence). CDR3 length: 12 amino acids.

In this sample, this clone turned up many times. The CDR3 end is not reached by the read, which stops 3 residues before it; the germline J gene fills it in. This chain uses TRBV7-8 with TRBJ2-5, with 12 bases identical to TRBD2. V trimming: 4 bases; J trimming: 1 base; junction bases outside the gene matches: 7. The CDR3 runs to 17 residues. Germline V lookup: CDR1 SGHVS, CDR2 FQNEAQ. This CDR3 is CASSYGLAGNGQETQYF. The DNA read from the CDR3 is TGTGCCAGCAGCTATGGACTAGCGGGAAACGGCCAAGAGACC.

Of note for this clone: The read stops 3 residues short of the end of the CDR3; the missing end is completed from the germline J gene. V gene TRBV30 combines with J gene TRBJ1-2, with 7 bases that match TRBD1. With V trimmed by 5 bases and J by 4 bases, 10 bases remained unmatched. CDR3 length: 14 residues. Germline V CDR1 and CDR2: GTSNPN, SVGIG (reference sequence). The DNA read from the CDR3 is TGTGCCTGGGGCCTACAGGGGTTTGGCTATGGC. Protein product: CAWGLQGFGYG. The full CDR3 protein is CAWGLQGFGYGYTF.

The sample holds a few counts of this clone. The read stops 3 residues short of the end of the CDR3; the missing end is completed from the germline J gene. The chain couples TRBV6-2 or TRBV6-3 to TRBJ2-1; 10 bases are shared with TRBD1. Germline CDR1 is MNHEY and CDR2 is SVGEGT. The trim removed 2 bases at V and 4 bases at J, leaving 5 bases unmatched. CDR3 size: 16 residues. The sequenced CDR3 bases are TGTGCCAGCAGTTACACAGGACAGGGGGGTTACAATGAG. As protein: CASSYTGQGGYNE. The entire CDR3 protein is CASSYTGQGGYNEQFF.

In its sample, this clone ranks as large (0.1 to 1%). The read falls 3 residues short of the CDR3 end, and the missing part is taken from the germline J gene. The chain recombines TRBV2 with TRBJ2-3; 9 positions agree with TRBD2. V was clipped by 3 bases and J by 4 bases; unmatched bases: 5. The germline gives CDR1 SNHLY, CDR2 FYNNEI. The CDR3 spans 15 residues. CDR3 region: CASSDAGGPPDTQYF. The CDR3 DNA, read in part, is TGTGCCAGCAGTGATGCGGGAGGGCCCCCAGATACG.

This clone was counted a few times. With the read ending 3 residues before the CDR3 end, the germline J gene is used to fill in that end. The chain couples TRBV20-1 to TRBJ1-6; TRBD1 might be the D (5 bases). The CDR3 has 13 residues. The V gene's germline CDR1 is DFQATT and CDR2 SNEGSKA (reference sequence). CDR3 residues: CSARQQTSGTLHF. CDR3 DNA (partial): TGCAGTGCTAGGCAGCAAACGTCAGGGACC.

This clone was seen ten or more times. The read ends 3 residues before the CDR3 terminus; that terminus is restored from the germline J gene. The rearrangement uses TRBV29-1 and TRBJ1-1; the D gene is possibly TRBD1 (6 bases). The ends were cut back, 8 bases at V and 0 bases at J, with 10 bases in the middle. The CDR3 totals 12 residues. Germline CDR1 and CDR2: SQVTM and ANQGSEA. CDR3 sequence: CSSGQMNTEAFF. The part of the CDR3 DNA that was read is TGCAGCTCGGGACAAATGAACACTGAA.

Concerning this clone itself: The read is 3 residues too short to cover the CDR3 end, so that end is filled in from the germline J gene. The genes are TRBV6-2 or TRBV6-3 and TRBJ1-1; D gene unclear. Between the trimmed V and J ends, which lost 6 bases and 6 bases, there was a span of 11 bases. The V gene's germline CDR1 is MNHEY and CDR2 SVGEGT. The CDR3 is 12 amino acids. This CDR3 is CASRSFGSEAFF. Incomplete CDR3 DNA: TGTGCCAGCAGGTCGTTCGGGTCTGAA.

This clone was observed a few times. An end of the junction does not agree with germline; a read error may underlie this. The CDR3 end falls 3 residues outside the read, so it is completed with the germline J gene. V is TRBV7-9 and J is TRBJ1-4; D call uncertain. The CDR3 contains 11 residues. Germline V gives CDR1 SEHNR, CDR2 FQNEAQ (reference sequence). CDR3 loop: CSSSYQEKLFF. The covered CDR3 bases are TGTTCCAGCAGCTATCAGGAAAAA.

This clone counts as medium-sized. The read ends 3 residues early relative to the CDR3; the germline J gene fills the gap. The rearrangement links TRBV5-1 to TRBJ2-1; 10 bases align to TRBD2. The length of the CDR3 is 18 residues. With 0 bases clipped from V and 2 bases from J, the junction kept 8 bases outside the gene matches. CDR1 SGHRS and CDR2 YFSETQ come from the germline V gene. Incomplete CDR3 DNA: TGCGCCAGCAGCTTGGAAGCGGGGGGGACACTAACCTACAATGAG. Translated: CASSLEAGGTLTYNE. The complete CDR3 reads CASSLEAGGTLTYNEQFF.

About this clone itself: One junction end does not reproduce the germline sequence, and a read error may be involved. With the read ending 3 residues before the CDR3 end, the germline J gene is used to fill in that end. The chain combines TRBV7-9 with TRBJ1-1; D unresolved. The CDR3 has 12 residues. CDR1 is SEHNR, CDR2 FQNEAQ, per germline (reference sequence). The chain's CDR3 is CSSSLEAREAFF. Incomplete CDR3 DNA: TGTTCCAGCAGCTTAGAAGCCCGTGAG. Supplemented by reference TRBV7-9 and TRBJ1-1, the full variable domain reads DTGVSQNPRHKITKRGQNVTFRCDPISEHNRLYWYRQTLGQGPEFLTYFQNEAQLEKSRLLSDRFSAERPKGSFSTLEIQRTEQGDSAMYLCSSSLEAREAFFGQGTRLTVV.